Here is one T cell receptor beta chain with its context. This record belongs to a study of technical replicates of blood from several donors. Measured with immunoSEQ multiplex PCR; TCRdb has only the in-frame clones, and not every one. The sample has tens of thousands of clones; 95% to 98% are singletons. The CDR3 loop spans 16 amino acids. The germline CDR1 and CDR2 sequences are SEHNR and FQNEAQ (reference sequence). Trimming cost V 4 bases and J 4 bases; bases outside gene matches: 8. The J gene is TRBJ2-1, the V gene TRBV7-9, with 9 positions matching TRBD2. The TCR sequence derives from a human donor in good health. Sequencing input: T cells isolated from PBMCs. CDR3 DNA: TGTGCCAGCAGCTACAGTAGCGGGGGATTGTACAATGAGCAGTTCTTC. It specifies CASSYSSGGLYNEQFF.